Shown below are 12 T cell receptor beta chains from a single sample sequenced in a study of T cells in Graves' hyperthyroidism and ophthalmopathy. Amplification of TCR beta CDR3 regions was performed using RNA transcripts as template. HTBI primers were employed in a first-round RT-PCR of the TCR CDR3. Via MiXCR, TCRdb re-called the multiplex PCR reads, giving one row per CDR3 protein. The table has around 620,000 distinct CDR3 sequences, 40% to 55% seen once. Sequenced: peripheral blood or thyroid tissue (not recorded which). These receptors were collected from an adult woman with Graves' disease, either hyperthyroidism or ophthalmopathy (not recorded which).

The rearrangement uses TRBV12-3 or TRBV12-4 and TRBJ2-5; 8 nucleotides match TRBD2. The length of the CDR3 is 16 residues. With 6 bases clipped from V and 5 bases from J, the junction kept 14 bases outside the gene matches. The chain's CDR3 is CASRSGRPGAWETQYF. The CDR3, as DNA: TGTGCCAGCAGAAGCGGGAGACCTGGGGCTTGGGAGACCCAGTACTTC.

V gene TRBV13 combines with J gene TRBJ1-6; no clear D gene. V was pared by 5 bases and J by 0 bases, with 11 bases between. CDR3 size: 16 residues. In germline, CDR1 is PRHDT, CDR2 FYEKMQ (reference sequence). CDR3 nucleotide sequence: TGTGCCAGCAGCGCGACTCTGAGCTCCTATAATTCACCCCTCCACTTT. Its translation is CASSATLSSYNSPLHF.

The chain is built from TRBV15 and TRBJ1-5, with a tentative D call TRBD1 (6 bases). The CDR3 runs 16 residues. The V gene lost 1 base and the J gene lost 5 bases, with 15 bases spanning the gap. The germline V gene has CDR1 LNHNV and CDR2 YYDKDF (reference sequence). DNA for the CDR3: TGTGCCACCAGCAGAGGAGGGGACACGATATATCAGCCCCAGCATTTT. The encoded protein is CATSRGGDTIYQPQHF.

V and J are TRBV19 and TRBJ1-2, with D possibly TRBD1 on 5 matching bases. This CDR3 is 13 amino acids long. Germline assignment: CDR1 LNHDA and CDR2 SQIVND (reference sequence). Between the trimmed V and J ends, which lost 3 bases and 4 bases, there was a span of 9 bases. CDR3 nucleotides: TGTGCCAGTAGTATCCGGGACGGCTATGGCTACACCTTC. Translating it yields CASSIRDGYGYTF.

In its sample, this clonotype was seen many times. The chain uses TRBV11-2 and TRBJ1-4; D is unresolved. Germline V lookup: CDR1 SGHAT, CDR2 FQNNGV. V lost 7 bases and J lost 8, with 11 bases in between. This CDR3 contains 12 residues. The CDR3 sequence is CASNAGGEKLFF. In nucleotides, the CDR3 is TGTGCCAGCAACGCGGGCGGGGAAAAACTGTTTTTT.

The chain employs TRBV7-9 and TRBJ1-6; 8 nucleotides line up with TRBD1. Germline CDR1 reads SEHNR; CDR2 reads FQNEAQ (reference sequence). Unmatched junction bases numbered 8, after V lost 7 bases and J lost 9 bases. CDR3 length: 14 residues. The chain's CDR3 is CASIQGASSSPLHF. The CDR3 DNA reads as TGTGCCAGCATCCAGGGGGCTTCGAGTTCACCCCTCCACTTT. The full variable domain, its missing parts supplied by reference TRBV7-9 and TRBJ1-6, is DTGVSQNPRHKITKRGQNVTFRCDPISEHNRLYWYRQTLGQGPEFLTYFQNEAQLEKSRLLSDRFSAERPKGSFSTLEIQRTEQGDSAMYLCASIQGASSSPLHFGNGTRLTVT.

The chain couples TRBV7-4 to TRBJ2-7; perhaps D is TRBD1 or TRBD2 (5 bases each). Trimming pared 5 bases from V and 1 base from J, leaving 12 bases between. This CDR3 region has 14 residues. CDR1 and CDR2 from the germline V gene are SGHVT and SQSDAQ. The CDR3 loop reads CASSAEGSSYEQYF. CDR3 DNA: TGTGCCAGCAGCGCCGAGGGGTCGTCCTACGAGCAGTACTTC.

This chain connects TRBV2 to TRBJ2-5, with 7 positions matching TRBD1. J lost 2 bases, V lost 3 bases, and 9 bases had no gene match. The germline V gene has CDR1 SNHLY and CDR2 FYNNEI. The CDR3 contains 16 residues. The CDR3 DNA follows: TGTGCCAGCAGTGAGACCCTGGGACAGACACAAGAGACCCAGTACTTC. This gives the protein CASSETLGQTQETQYF.

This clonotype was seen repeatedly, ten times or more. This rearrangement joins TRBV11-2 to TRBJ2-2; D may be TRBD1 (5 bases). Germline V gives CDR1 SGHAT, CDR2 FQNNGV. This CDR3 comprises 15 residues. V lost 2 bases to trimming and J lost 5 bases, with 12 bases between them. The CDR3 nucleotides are TGTGCCAGCAGCTTACTATCAGGGCGGACCGGGGAGCTGTTTTTT. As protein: CASSLLSGRTGELFF.

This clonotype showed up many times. The DNA for the CDR3 is TGTGCCAGCACCCTTGAGGCAGGTTCAGCTGAAGCTTTCTTT. This sequence encodes CASTLEAGSAEAFF. This chain uses TRBV7-9 with TRBJ1-1; D is unresolved. The germline V gene has CDR1 SEHNR and CDR2 FQNEAQ (reference sequence). The CDR3 extends over 14 amino acids. Trimming shortened V by 7 bases and J by 6 bases, and 18 bases separated the two germline ends.

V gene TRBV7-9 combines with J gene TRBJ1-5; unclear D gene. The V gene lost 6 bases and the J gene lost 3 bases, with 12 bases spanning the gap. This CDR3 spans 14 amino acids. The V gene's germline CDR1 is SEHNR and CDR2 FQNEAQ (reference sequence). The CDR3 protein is CASSRIGFNQPQHF. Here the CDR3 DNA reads TGTGCCAGCAGTCGTATAGGGTTCAATCAGCCCCAGCATTTT.

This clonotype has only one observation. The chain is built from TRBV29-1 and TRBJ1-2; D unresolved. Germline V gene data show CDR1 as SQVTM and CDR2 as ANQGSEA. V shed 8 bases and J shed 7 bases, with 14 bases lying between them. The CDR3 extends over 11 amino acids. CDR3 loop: CSLRFGGGYTF. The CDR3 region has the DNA TGCAGCTTAAGGTTTGGCGGTGGCTACACCTTC.